A single T cell receptor beta chain is shown here with its context. Its specificity is unknown. At one end the junction does not follow the germline gene, possibly because of a read error. Each patient was aged 18 to 65 and had newly diagnosed hyperthyroidism of under 2 months' duration. Patients having uncontrolled infection, another autoimmune disease, pregnancy or lactation were not included. This CDR3 contains 13 residues. Germline CDR1 and CDR2: LNHNV and YYDKDF (reference sequence). The data originate from a study of T cells in Graves' hyperthyroidism and ophthalmopathy. General observations from the study: Most clonotypes expanded in thyroid above 0.001 were likewise present in blood. Ophthalmopathy was separated from stable hyperthyroidism by a 13 V-J model.

RNA transcripts gave rise to amplified TCR beta CDR3 regions. Initially, a first-round RT-PCR of the TCR CDR3 employed the HTBI primer set. TCRdb called the multiplex PCR reads again in MiXCR, with one record for every CDR3 protein. Found here are about 560,000 distinct CDR3 sequences, about half of them singletons; the top ten hold 8.2%. This TCR was sampled from a woman between 18 and 29 years old with Graves' hyperthyroidism. Sequenced input: peripheral blood or thyroid tissue (not recorded which). V is TRBV15 and J is TRBJ1-5; D is perhaps TRBD1 (6 bases). This chain's CDR3 is CATSMDSNQSQHF. CDR3 DNA: TGTGCCACCAGCATGGACAGCAATCAGTCCCAGCATTTT.